These T cell receptor beta chains were read from a single sample in a study of shared clonotypes between healthy human individuals. Repertoires were generated with immunoSEQ multiplex PCR, while TCRdb's copy carries only in-frame clones and drops some. The data contain millions of clones, roughly nine tenths of them singletons. Source material: naive CD4+ T cells sorted from blood. The source is a man between 18 and 35 years old in good health. The conserved cysteine and the conserved F or W are not part of the CDR3 here. Clone size appears in some rows only: once, few, many, or a class for an expanded clone.

v_call | clone_size | cdr3_aa
TRBV14 | - | ASSPTGRGYT
TRBV5-6 | - | ASSSEGRPPG
TRBV2 | once | ASSSGTTGETEAF
TRBV5-6 | - | ASSQNSGGSYEQY
TRBV7-8 | - | ASSLPLGGRKTDTQY
TRBV7-2 | - | ASSTDIANTGELF
TRBV5-1 | - | ASSTESAKNIQY
TRBV11-3 | - | ASSLSAGLAGKGGELF
TRBV7-2 | - | ASSPWTGGAETQY
TRBV2 | - | ASSESRAAAFTDTQY
TRBV5-6 | - | ASSRSGNSYNEQF
TRBV4-1 | - | ASSRQPPNAGPNYGYT
TRBV6-5 | - | ASSWDRGYGYT
TRBV2 | - | ASHESGFNSPLH
TRBV2 | - | ASSISDTQY
TRBV11-3 | - | ASSQSGGAGNEQF
TRBV19 | - | ASSNPGDSANYGYT